This T cell receptor (beta chain) emerged from a study of identical twins. Study-wide findings and caveats: Cross-sectional statistics underpinned the conclusions; the same donors were not followed.

Notes on this clonotype: Its target is not known.

V dropped 2 bases and J dropped 0 bases, with 5 bases sitting between them. CDR3 size: 14 residues. The germline V gene has CDR1 LGHDT and CDR2 YNNKEL (reference sequence). MiXCR, applied by TCRdb to the 5' RACE reads, yields one record per CDR3 protein. The data contain 650,000 to 800,000 distinct CDR3 sequences, roughly 8% of them seen just once; the ten biggest clones take up approximately 0.96%. A further study also used this sample, focusing on yellow fever vaccine responses in identical twins.

The chain links TRBV3-1 to TRBJ1-5; D is ambiguous. The clonotype originates from a woman aged 18-30 years in good health. Sequencing was performed on PBMCs. CDR3 nucleotide sequence: TGTGCCAGCAGCCAATGGGGTAGCAATCAGCCCCAGCATTTT. Its protein is CASSQWGSNQPQHF.